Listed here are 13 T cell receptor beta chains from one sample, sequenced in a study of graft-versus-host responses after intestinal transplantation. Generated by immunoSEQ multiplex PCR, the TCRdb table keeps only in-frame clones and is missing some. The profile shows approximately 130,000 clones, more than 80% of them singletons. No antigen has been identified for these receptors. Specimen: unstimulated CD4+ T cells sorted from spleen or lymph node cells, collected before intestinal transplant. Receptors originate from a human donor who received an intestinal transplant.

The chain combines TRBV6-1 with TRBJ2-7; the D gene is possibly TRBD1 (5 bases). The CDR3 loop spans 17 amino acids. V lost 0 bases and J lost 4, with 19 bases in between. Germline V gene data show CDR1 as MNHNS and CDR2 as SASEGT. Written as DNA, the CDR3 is TGTGCCAGCAGTGAAGCTTGGGTTGGTCAGGGCCTTTACGAGCAGTACTTC. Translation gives CASSEAWVGQGLYEQYF.

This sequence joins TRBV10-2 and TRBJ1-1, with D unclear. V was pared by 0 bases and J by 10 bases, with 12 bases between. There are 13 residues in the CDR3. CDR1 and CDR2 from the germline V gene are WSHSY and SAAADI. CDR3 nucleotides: TGCGCCAGCAGTGAGTCCCCCGGGGAAGGAGCTTTCTTT. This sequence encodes CASSESPGEGAFF.

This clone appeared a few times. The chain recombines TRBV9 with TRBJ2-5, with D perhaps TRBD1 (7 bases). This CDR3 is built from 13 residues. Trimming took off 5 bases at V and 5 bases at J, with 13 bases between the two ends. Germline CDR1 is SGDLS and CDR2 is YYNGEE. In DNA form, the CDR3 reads TGTGCCAGCAGTCAGGGGGGCCGTGAGACCCAGTACTTC. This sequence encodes CASSQGGRETQYF.

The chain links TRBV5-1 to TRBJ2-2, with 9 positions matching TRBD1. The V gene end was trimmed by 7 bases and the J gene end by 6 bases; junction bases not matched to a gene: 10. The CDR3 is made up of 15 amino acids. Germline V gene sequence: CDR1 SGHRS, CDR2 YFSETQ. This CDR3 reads CASRKLTGGSGELFF. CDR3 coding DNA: TGCGCCAGCCGCAAATTAACAGGGGGCTCCGGGGAGCTGTTTTTT.

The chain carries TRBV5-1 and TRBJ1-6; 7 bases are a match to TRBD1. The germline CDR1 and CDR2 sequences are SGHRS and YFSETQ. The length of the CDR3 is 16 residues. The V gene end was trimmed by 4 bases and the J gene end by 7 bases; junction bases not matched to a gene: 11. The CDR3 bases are TGCGCCAGCAGCCTACAACAGGGGAGTGGGAATTCACCCCTCCACTTT. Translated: CASSLQQGSGNSPLHF.

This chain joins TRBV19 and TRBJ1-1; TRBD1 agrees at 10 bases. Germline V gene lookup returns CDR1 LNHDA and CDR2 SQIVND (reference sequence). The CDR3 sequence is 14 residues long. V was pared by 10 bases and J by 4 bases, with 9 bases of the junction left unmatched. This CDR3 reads CATRGTGVSTEAFF. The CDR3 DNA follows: TGTGCCACCAGGGGGACAGGGGTGTCCACTGAAGCTTTCTTT. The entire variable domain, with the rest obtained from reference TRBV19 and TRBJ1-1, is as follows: DGGITQSPKYLFRKEGQNVTLSCEQNLNHDAMYWYRQDPGQGLRLIYYSQIVNDFQKGDIAEGYSVSREKKESFPLTVTSAQKNPTAFYLCATRGTGVSTEAFFGQGTRLTVV.

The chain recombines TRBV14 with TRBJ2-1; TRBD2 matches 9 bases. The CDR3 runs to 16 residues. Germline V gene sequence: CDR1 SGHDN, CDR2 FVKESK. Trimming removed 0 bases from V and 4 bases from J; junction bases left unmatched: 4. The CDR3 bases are TGTGCCAGCAGCCAAGATGGGCGGGGGGGTTACAATGAGCAGTTCTTC. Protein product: CASSQDGRGGYNEQFF.

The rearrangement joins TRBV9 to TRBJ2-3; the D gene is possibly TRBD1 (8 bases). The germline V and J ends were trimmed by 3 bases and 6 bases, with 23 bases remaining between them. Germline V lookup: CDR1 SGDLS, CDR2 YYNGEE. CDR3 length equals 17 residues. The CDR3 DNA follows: TGTGCCAGCAGCGCGTGGGAGGGGCAGGGGGCGTTGGATACGCAGTATTTT. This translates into CASSAWEGQGALDTQYF.

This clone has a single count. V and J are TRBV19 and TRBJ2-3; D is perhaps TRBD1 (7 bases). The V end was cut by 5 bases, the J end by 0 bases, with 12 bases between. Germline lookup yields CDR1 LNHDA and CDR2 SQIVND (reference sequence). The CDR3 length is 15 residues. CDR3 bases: TGTGCCAGTAGTCCCAGGGGGACTAGCACAGATACGCAGTATTTT. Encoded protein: CASSPRGTSTDTQYF.

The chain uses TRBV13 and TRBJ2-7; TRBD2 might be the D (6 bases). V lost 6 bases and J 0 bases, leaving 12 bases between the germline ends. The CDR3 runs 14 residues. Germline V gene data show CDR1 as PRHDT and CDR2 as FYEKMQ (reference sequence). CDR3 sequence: CASRGGGSSYEQYF. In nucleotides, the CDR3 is TGTGCCAGCAGGGGAGGAGGGAGCTCCTACGAGCAGTACTTC.

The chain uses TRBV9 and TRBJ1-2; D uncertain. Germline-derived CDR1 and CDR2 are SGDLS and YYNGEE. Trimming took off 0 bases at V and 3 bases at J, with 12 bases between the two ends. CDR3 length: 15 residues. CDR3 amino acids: CASSVAGKGDYGYTF. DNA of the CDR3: TGTGCCAGCAGCGTAGCTGGGAAGGGAGACTATGGCTACACCTTC.

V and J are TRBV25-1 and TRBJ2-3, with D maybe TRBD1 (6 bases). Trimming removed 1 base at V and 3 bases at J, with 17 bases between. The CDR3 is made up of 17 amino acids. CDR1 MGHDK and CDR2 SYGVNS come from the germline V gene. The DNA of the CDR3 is TGTGCCAGCAGTGAATCACCACAGGGCGAGAGGACAGATACGCAGTATTTT. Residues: CASSESPQGERTDTQYF.

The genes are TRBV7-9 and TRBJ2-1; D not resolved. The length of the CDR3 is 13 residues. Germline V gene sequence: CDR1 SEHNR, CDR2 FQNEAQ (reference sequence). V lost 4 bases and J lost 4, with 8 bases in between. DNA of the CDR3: TGTGCCAGCAGCTCCGAACGTTACAATGAGCAGTTCTTC. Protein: CASSSERYNEQFF.